Reported below is one T cell receptor beta chain. The RNA input was about 0.5 to 1 ug, and it was reverse transcribed with random hexamers. One entry per CDR3 protein, called by TCRdb with MiXCR from the immunoSEQ multiplex PCR reads. The sample yields 71,000 or so distinct CDR3 sequences, about 92% seen once. This CDR3 spans 12 amino acids. Germline V gene lookup returns CDR1 SNHLY and CDR2 FYNNEI. The germline V and J ends were trimmed by 8 bases and 5 bases, with 12 bases remaining between them. The sample is drawn from a study of CD8 T cells in Susac syndrome. The V and J genes are TRBV2 and TRBJ2-5; D call uncertain. The sequenced material came from CD4+ T cells from PBMCs. The receptor's source is a human donor with Susac syndrome. The CDR3 region is CASVPLGETQYF. The CDR3 DNA follows: TGTGCCAGCGTTCCGCTCGGGGAGACCCAGTACTTC.